Described below is a single TCR beta chain sequence and its context. Its antigen remains unknown. This record belongs to a study of OX40 agonist ivuxolimab in advanced cancers. Findings of the study overall: Low levels of normalized T-cell clonal expansion also appeared in some nonresponders.

Clones were sequenced by immunoSEQ multiplex PCR, and TCRdb holds only the in-frame ones, with some missing. In the table there are over 70,000 clones, approximately 83% of which are singletons. The CDR3 consists of 16 residues. The sample here was CD4+ or CD8+ T cells sorted from blood, taken in a trial of the OX40 agonist ivuxolimab. The chain recombines TRBV21-1 with TRBJ2-5; the table names TRBD1, a call not compared with the DNA. TRBV21-1 is a pseudogene segment. The receptor's source is an adult with an advanced solid tumor such as melanoma, head and neck, liver or kidney cancer. DNA for the CDR3: TGTGCCAGCAGCACATCAGGGGTTACGGGCCAAGAGACCCAGTACTTC. This codes for CASSTSGVTGQETQYF.